This T cell receptor (beta chain) was captured in a study of identical twins. This CDR3 has 16 amino acids. Germline V CDR1 and CDR2: DFQATT, SNEGSKA (reference sequence). The V gene lost 5 bases and the J gene lost 3 bases, with 20 bases spanning the gap. Each CDR3 protein gets one entry after TCRdb re-called the 5' RACE reads with MiXCR. The table has fewer than 900,000 distinct CDR3 sequences, 15% to 20% seen once; the top ten hold about an eighth. Only a few counts were recorded for this clonotype. These same records also appear under a second study, on T cells expressing NK-cell markers.

The V and J genes are TRBV20-1 and TRBJ2-1; D possibly corresponds to TRBD2 (5 bases). The receptor was isolated from a young woman in good health. The sample consisted of PBMCs. The CDR3 sequence is CSAPSSTGNLYNEQFF. CDR3 DNA sequence: TGCAGTGCTCCTTCATCCACCGGGAACCTCTACAATGAGCAGTTCTTC.